This T cell receptor beta chain was found in a study of regulatory T cells in long-lasting Graves disease. Study-wide points: Persistent patients had a count of shared public clonotypes (2,741) that exceeded that of new patients (about 970). Persistent cases favored TRBV28, TRBJ1-2 and TRBJ2-5.

To make TCR beta libraries, researchers used iRepertoire HTBI primers and Arm-PCR of CDR3 regions. TCRdb re-called the multiplex PCR reads through MiXCR, storing one row per CDR3 protein. The repertoire holds about 540,000 distinct CDR3 sequences, with approximately 13% as singletons. The table lists this clonotype with many counts. Its antigen is unknown. Time point in this sample: newly diagnosed GD, antithyroid drugs for less than 3 months. PBMCs provided the RNA from which the TCR library was made. CDR1 is MNHEY, CDR2 SMNVEV, per germline (reference sequence). The CDR3 consists of 16 residues. Between the trimmed V and J ends, which lost 2 bases and 0 bases, there was a span of 12 bases. The same specimen was also included in a second study, on T cells in Graves' hyperthyroidism and ophthalmopathy. From that paper: Diagnosis relied on clinical symptoms, serum thyroxine and TRAb, thyroid ultrasound and orbital computed tomography.

This sequence joins TRBV27 and TRBJ2-3, with D tentatively TRBD2 (6 bases). Sequences were derived from peripheral blood mononuclear cells (PBMCs), sampled at new diagnosis, from a patient treated with antithyroid drugs. The TCR was taken from a man aged 30 to 39 with Graves disease. The CDR3: CASSLRDSPSTDTQYF. CDR3 nucleotide sequence: TGTGCCAGCAGTTTACGGGACTCTCCTAGCACAGATACGCAGTATTTT.